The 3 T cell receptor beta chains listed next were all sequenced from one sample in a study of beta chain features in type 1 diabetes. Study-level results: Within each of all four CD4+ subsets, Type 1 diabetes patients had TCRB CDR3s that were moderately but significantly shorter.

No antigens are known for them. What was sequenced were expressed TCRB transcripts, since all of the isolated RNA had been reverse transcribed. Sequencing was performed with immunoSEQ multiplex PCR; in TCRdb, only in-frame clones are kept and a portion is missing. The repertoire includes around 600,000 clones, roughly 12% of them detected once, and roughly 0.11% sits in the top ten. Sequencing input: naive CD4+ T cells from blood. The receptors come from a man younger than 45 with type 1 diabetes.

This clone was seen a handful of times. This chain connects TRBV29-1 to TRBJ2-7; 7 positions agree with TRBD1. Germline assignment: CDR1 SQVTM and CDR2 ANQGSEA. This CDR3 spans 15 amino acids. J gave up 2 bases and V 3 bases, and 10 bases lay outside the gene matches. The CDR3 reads CSVDVPGQRAYEQYF. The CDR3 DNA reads TGCAGCGTTGATGTTCCGGGACAGCGAGCCTACGAGCAGTACTTC.

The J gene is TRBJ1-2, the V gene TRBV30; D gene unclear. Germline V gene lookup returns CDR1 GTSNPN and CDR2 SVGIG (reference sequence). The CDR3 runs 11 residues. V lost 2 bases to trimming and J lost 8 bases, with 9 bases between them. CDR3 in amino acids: CAWSTVGGYTF. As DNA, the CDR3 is TGTGCCTGGAGTACCGTCGGCGGCTACACCTTC.

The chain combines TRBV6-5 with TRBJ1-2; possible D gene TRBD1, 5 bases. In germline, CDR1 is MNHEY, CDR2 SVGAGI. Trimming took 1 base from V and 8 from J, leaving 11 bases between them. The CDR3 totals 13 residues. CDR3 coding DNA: TGTGCCAGCAGTTACTTGGGGGTACGGGGCTACACCTTC. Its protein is CASSYLGVRGYTF.